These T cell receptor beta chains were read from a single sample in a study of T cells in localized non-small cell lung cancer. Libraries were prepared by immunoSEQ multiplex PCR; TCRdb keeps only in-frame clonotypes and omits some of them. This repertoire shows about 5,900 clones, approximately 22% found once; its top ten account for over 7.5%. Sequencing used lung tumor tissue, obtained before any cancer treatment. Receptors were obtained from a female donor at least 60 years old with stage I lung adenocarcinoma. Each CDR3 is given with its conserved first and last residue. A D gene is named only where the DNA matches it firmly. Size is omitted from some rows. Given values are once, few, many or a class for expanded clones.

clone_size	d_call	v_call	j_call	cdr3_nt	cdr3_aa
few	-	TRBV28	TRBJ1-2	TGTGCCAGCAGTAGATCCCCCCAGGGGTTGGCCATTCGGTACACCTTC	CASSRSPQGLAIRYTF
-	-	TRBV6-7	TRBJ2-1	TGTACAACCAGGGATTACAATGAGCAGTTCTTC	CTTRDYNEQFF
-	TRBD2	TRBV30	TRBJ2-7	TGTGCCTGGAGTGTAGCGGGACGGGAGCAGTACTTC	CAWSVAGREQYF
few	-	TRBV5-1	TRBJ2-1	TGCGCCAGCAGCTTGGTCCCTCAGGAGGGTGAGCAGTTCTTC	CASSLVPQEGEQFF
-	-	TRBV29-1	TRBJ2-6	TGCAGCGTTGAAGGGGGAACTGGGGCCAACGTCCTGACTTTC	CSVEGGTGANVLTF
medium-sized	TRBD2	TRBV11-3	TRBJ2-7	TGTGCCAGCAGCATGATAGCGGGGAGCTCCTACGAGCAGTACTTC	CASSMIAGSSYEQYF
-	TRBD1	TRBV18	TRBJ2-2	TGTGCCAGCTCACCTCCGGGACAGTTCACCGGGGAGCTGTTTTTT	CASSPPGQFTGELFF
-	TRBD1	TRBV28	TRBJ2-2	TGTGCCAGCAGTCCTCCCGGGACAGCCAACACCGGGGAGCTGTTTTTT	CASSPPGTANTGELFF
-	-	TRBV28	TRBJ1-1	TGTGCCAGCAGCCAGAGACAGGCGGCTGAAGCTTTCTTT	CASSQRQAAEAFF
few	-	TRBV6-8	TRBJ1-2	TGTGCCAGCAGTTTATTTGTAGGGGACAACTATGGCTACACCTTC	CASSLFVGDNYGYTF
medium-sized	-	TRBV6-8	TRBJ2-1	TGTGCCAGCAGTTACGCGAATGGAGGCAATGAGCAGTTCTTC	CASSYANGGNEQFF
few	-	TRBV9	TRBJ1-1	TGTGCCAGCAGCGTAGGGGGAATAAGAACTGAAGCTTTCTTT	CASSVGGIRTEAFF
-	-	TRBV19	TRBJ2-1	TGTGCCACCCAGCACTCTCATGGCGACAATGAGCAGTTCTTC	CATQHSHGDNEQFF
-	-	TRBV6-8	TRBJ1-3	TGTGCCAGCAGTTACTCGGACGGCCGGTCCGGCTCTGGAAACACCATATATTTT	CASSYSDGRSGSGNTIYF
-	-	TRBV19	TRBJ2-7	TGTGCCAGTAGTGCCGACCCGAGCTCCTACGAGCAGTACTTC	CASSADPSSYEQYF
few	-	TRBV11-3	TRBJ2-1	TGTGCCAGCAGCCCCTCGGGGTCAGGGATTGGAGCGGGTGAGCAGTTCTTC	CASSPSGSGIGAGEQFF
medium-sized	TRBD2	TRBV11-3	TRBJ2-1	TGTGCCAGCAGCTTAGGTCGGCTAGCGGGATTGAATGAGCAGTTCTTC	CASSLGRLAGLNEQFF
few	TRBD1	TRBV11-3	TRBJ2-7	TGTGCCAGCAGGACAGGGGTTGGGGGCTACGAGCAGTACTTC	CASRTGVGGYEQYF
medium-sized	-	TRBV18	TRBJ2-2	TGTGCCAGCTCACCGTGGGCAGAGAGTACCGGGGAGCTGTTTTTT	CASSPWAESTGELFF
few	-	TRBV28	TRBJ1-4	TGTGCCAGCAGTTTGACAAATGAAAAACTGTTTTTT	CASSLTNEKLFF
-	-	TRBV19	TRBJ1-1	TGTGCCAGCACAGGGATCATGAACACTGAAGCTTTCTTT	CASTGIMNTEAFF
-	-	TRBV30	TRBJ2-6	TGTGCCTGGAGTGTTTGGGGTTCTGGGGCCAACGTCCTGACTTTC	CAWSVWGSGANVLTF
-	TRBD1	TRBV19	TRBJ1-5	TGTGCCAGTTTTCCCACAGGGGAGGGGGGCAATCAGCCCCAGCATTTT	CASFPTGEGGNQPQHF
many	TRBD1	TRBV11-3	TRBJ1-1	TGTGCCAGCAGCTTAAGAGACAGGGGAACTGAAGCTTTCTTT	CASSLRDRGTEAFF
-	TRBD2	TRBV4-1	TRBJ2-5	TGCGCCAGCAGCCAAGGTCTAGCGGGGGAGGAGGAGACCCAGTACTTC	CASSQGLAGEEETQYF
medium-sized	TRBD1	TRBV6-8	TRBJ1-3	TGTGCCAGCAGCACGGACAGGGGAAGAGGAACTGGAAACACCATATATTTT	CASSTDRGRGTGNTIYF
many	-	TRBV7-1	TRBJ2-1	TGTGCCAGCAGCCCGGGACCAGCAAATGAGCAGTTCTTC	CASSPGPANEQFF
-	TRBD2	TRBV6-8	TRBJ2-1	TGTGCCAGCAGTTACGAAGCCGGGACTAGCGTGGGGTCCTACAATGAGCAGTTCTTC	CASSYEAGTSVGSYNEQFF
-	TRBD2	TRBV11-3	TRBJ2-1	TGTGCCAGCAGCCCCGGGACTAGCGGATACAATGAGCAGTTCTTC	CASSPGTSGYNEQFF
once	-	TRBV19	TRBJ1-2	TGTGCCAGTAGTATAAGTCCGGGTGCTAACTATGGCTACACCTTC	CASSISPGANYGYTF
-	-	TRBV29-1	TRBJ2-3	TGCAGCGTTGAGGACAGCACAGATACGCAGTATTTT	CSVEDSTDTQYF
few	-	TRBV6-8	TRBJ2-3	TGTGCCAGCAGGGTGGGAGAATCCACGCAGTATTTT	CASRVGESTQYF
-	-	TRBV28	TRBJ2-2	TGTGCCAGCAGCCAATACCGCCCGGGAAAGACCGGGGAGCTGTTTTTT	CASSQYRPGKTGELFF
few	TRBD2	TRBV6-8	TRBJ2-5	TGTGCCATCAGTAGTTCCGGGACTAGCGGCCAAGAGACCCAGTACTTC	CAISSSGTSGQETQYF
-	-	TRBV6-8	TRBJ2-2	TGTGCCAGCAGTTACACCCCGGGGACCGGGGAGCTGTTTTTT	CASSYTPGTGELFF
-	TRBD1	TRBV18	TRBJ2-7	TGTGCCAGCTCACCGGGACAGAGCTCCTACGAGCAGTACTTC	CASSPGQSSYEQYF
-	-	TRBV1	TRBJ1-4	TGCGCCAGCAGCCGTGACAGGGGGCGTAATGAAAAACTGTTTTTT	CASSRDRGRNEKLFF
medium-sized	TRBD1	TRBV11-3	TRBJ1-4	TGTGCCAGCAGCCGTACAGGGGCGGGGGAAAAACTGTTTTTT	CASSRTGAGEKLFF
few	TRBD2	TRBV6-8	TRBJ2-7	TGTGCCAGCAGTGGTCTAGCGGGAGGGGCCTACGAGCAGTACTTC	CASSGLAGGAYEQYF
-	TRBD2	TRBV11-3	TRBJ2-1	TGTGCCAGCAGCGATGGAGCAGCGGGGGACAACAATGAGCAGTTCTTC	CASSDGAAGDNNEQFF
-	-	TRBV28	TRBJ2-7	TGTGCCAGCAGTGCGACCCAGCCCCACGAGCAGTACTTC	CASSATQPHEQYF
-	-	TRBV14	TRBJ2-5	TGTGCCAGCAGCGTTTTGGGGTCCGCCCCCCCAGAGACCCAGTACTTC	CASSVLGSAPPETQYF
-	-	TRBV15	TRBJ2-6	TGTGCCACCAGCGCGGGACGGGGCTCTGGGGCCAACGTCCTGACTTTC	CATSAGRGSGANVLTF
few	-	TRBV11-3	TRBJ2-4	TGTGCCAGCAGCCCCAGCGGAGGGCGAAACATTCAGTACTTC	CASSPSGGRNIQYF
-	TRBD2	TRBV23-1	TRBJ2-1	TGCGCCAGCAGCCAAGCCCTGATCGGGTCTAGCGGGAGGGACAATGAGCAGTTCTTC	CASSQALIGSSGRDNEQFF
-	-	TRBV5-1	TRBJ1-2	TGCGCCAGCAGCTTGGAATCAGTAAACTATGGCTACACCTTC	CASSLESVNYGYTF
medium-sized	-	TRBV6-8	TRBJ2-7	TGTGCCAGCAGTCCCGTAGACAGCTCCTACGAGCAGTACTTC	CASSPVDSSYEQYF
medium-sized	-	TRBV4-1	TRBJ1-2	TGCGCCAGCAGCCAAGTCGGGGACGAAAGTGGCTACACCTTC	CASSQVGDESGYTF
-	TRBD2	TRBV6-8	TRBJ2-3	TGTGCCAGCAGTCGAGACTTAGCGGGAGGCGGCACAGATACGCAGTATTTT	CASSRDLAGGGTDTQYF
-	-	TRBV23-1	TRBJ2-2	TGCGCCAGCAGCCGAGGGATCACGAACACCGGGGAGCTGTTTTTT	CASSRGITNTGELFF
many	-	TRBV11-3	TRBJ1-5	TGTGCCAGCAGCTTCATCGGCGGCAATCAGCCCCAGCATTTT	CASSFIGGNQPQHF
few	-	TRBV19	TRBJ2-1	TGTGCCTCCCTTGCGGCGGGACGTTACAATGAGCAGTTCTTC	CASLAAGRYNEQFF
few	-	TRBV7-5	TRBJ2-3	TGTGCCAGCAGCTTAGAATATAGCGGGAGCCCCCAGTATTTT	CASSLEYSGSPQYF
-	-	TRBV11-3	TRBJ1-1	TGTGCCAGCAGCTTAGAGAGGCAGGGAGGAGGTGAAGCTTTCTTT	CASSLERQGGGEAFF